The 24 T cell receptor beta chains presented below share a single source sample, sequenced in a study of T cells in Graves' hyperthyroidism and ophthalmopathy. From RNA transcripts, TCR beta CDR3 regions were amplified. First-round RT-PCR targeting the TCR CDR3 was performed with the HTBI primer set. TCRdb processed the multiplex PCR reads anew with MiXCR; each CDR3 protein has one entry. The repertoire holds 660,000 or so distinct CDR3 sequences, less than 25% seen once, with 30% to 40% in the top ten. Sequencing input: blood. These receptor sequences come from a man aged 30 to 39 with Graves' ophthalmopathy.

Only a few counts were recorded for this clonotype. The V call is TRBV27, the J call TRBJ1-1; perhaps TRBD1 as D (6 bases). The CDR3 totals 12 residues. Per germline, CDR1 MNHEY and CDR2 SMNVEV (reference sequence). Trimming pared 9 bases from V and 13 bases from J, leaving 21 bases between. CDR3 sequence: CASRGQQGLVFF. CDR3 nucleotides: TGTGCCAGTCGGGGCCAACAGGGATTGGTTTTCTTT.

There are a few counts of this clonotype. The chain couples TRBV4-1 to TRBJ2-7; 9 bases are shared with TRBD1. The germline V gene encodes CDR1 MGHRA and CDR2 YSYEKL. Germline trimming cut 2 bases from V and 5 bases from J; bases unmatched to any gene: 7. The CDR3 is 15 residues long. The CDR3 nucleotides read TGCGCCAGCAGCCAACTCATGGGACAGGGCCACGAGCAGTACTTC. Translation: CASSQLMGQGHEQYF.

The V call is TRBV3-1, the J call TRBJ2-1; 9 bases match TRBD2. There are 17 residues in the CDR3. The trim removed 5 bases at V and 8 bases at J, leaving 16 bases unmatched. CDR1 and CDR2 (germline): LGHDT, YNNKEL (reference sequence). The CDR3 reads CASSSRGLASRGDEQFF. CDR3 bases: TGTGCCAGCAGCTCCCGCGGACTAGCGTCCCGTGGGGATGAGCAGTTCTTC.

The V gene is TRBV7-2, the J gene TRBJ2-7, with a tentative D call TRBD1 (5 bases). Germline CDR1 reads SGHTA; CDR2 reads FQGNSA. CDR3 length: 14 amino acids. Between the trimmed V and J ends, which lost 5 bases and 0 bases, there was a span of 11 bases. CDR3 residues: CASSRPTVSYEQYF. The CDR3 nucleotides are TGTGCCAGCAGCCGCCCGACAGTCTCCTACGAGCAGTACTTC.

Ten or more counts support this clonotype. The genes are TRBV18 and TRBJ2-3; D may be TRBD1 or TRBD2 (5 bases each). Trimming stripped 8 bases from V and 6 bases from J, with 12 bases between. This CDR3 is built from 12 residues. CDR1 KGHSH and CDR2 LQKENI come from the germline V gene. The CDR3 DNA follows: TGTGCCAGCCGCCCCGGGACGGATACGCAGTATTTT. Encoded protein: CASRPGTDTQYF.

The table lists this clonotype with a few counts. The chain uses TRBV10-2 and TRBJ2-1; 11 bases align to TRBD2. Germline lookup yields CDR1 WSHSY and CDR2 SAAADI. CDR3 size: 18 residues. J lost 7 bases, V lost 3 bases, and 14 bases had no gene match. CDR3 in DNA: TGCGCCAGCAGTGAAGGGACTAGCGGAACGGCACTACTAAATGAGCAGTTCTTC. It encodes CASSEGTSGTALLNEQFF.

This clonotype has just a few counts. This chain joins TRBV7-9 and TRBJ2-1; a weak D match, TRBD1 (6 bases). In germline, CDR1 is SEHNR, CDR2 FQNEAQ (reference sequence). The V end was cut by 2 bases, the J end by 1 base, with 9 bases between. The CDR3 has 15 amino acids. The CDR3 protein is CASSLRDKSYNEQFF. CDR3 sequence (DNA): TGTGCCAGCAGCTTAAGGGACAAGTCCTACAATGAGCAGTTCTTC.

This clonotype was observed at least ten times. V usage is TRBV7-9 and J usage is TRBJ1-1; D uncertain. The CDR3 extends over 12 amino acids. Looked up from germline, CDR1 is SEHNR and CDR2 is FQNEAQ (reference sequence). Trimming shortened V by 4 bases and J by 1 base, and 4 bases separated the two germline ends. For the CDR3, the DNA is TGTGCCAGCAGCTGGGCGAACACTGAAGCTTTCTTT. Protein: CASSWANTEAFF.

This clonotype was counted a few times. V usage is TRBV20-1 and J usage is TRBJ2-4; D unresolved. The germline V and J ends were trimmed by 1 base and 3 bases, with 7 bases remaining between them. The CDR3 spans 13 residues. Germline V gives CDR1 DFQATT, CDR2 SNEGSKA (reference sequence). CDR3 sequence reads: CSARAVGKNIQYF. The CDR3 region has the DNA TGCAGTGCTAGAGCCGTGGGCAAAAACATTCAGTACTTC.

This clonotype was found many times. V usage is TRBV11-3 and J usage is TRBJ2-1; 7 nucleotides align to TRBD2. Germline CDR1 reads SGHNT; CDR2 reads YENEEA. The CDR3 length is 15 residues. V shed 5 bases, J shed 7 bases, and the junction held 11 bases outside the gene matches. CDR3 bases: TGTGCCAGCAGCAAAAGCGGGGCGGTCCAAAATGAGCAGTTCTTC. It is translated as CASSKSGAVQNEQFF.

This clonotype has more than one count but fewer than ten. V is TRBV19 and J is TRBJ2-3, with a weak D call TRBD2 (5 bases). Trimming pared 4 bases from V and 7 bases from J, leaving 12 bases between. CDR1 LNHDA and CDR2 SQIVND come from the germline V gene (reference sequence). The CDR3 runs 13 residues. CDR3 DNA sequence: TGTGCCAGTAGTACACCCGGAGGATATACGCAGTATTTT. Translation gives CASSTPGGYTQYF. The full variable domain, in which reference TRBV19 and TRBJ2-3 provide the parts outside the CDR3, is DGGITQSPKYLFRKEGQNVTLSCEQNLNHDAMYWYRQDPGQGLRLIYYSQIVNDFQKGDIAEGYSVSREKKESFPLTVTSAQKNPTAFYLCASSTPGGYTQYFGPGTRLTVL.

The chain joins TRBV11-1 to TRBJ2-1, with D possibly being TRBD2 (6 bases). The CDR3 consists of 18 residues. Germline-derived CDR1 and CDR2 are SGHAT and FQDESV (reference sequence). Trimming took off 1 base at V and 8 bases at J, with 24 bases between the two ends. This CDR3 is CASSLGFIGGGRWDEQFF. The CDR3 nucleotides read TGTGCCAGCAGCTTAGGATTTATTGGGGGAGGTCGATGGGATGAGCAGTTCTTC.

The CDR3 is CASSGGTIYNEQFF. The DNA for the CDR3 is TGTGCCAGCAGTGGCGGGACTATTTACAATGAGCAGTTCTTC. V gene TRBV25-1 combines with J gene TRBJ2-1; 7 bases fit TRBD2. The trim removed 4 bases at V and 4 bases at J, leaving 4 bases unmatched. The CDR3 totals 14 residues. In germline, CDR1 is MGHDK, CDR2 SYGVNS.

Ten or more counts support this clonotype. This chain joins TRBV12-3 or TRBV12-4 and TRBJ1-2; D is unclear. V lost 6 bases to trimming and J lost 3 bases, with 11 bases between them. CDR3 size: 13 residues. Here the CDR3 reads CASRLERDYGYTF. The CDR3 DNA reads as TGTGCCAGCAGACTTGAGCGCGACTATGGCTACACCTTC.

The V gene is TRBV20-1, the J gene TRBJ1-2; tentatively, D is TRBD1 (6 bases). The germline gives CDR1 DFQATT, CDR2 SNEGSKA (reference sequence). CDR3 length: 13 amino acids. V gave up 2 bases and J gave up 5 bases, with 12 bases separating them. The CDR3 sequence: CSARKTGSYGYTF. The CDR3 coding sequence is TGCAGTGCTAGAAAGACAGGTAGTTATGGCTACACCTTC.

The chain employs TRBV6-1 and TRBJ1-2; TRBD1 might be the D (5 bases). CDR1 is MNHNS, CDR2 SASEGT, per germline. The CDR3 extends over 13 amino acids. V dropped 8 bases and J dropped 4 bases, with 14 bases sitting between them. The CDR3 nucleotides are TGTGCCAGCGCGGAGGGGTTCCTCTATGGCTACACCTTC. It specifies CASAEGFLYGYTF.

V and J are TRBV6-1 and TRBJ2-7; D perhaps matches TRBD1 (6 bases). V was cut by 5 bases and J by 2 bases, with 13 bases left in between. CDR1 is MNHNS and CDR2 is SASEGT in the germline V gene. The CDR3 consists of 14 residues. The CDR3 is CASSSDRTAYEQYF. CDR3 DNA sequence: TGTGCCAGCAGTTCTGACAGGACCGCCTACGAGCAGTACTTC.

This CDR3 is CASSSARDSSGNTIYF. CDR3 bases: TGTGCCAGCAGTTCCGCCCGGGACAGCTCTGGAAACACCATATATTTT. The rearrangement uses TRBV6-5 and TRBJ1-3, with TRBD1 matching over 7 bases. Germline V gene data show CDR1 as MNHEY and CDR2 as SVGAGI. J gave up 0 bases and V 4 bases, and 6 bases lay outside the gene matches. The length of the CDR3 is 16 residues.

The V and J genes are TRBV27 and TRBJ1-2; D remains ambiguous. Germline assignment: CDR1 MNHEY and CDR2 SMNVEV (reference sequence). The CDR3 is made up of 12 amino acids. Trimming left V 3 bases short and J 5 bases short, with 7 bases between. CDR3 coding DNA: TGTGCCAGCAGTTTCGACGCTTATGGCTACACCTTC. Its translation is CASSFDAYGYTF.

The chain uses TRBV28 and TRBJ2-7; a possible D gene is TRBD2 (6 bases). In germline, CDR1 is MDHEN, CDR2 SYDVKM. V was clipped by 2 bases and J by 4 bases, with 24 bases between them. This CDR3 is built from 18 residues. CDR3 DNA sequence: TGTGCCAGCAGTTTAAGGGCAGGGATGCGGGAAGCGAAATACGAGCAGTACTTC. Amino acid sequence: CASSLRAGMREAKYEQYF.

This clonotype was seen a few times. The CDR3: CASRDRIYSNQPQHF. Here the CDR3 DNA reads TGTGCCAGCAGGGACAGGATTTATAGCAATCAGCCCCAGCATTTT. J is TRBJ1-5 and V is TRBV6-1; 7 nucleotides match TRBD1. The CDR3 spans 15 residues. Looked up from germline, CDR1 is MNHNS and CDR2 is SASEGT. Trimming took 6 bases from V and 0 from J; bases not matched to a gene: 5.

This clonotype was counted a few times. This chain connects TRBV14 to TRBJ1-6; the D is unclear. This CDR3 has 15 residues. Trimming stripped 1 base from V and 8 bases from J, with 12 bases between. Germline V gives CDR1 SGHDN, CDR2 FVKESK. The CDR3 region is CASSQVFRPDSPLHF. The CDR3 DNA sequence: TGTGCCAGCAGCCAAGTTTTCAGGCCGGATTCACCCCTCCACTTT.

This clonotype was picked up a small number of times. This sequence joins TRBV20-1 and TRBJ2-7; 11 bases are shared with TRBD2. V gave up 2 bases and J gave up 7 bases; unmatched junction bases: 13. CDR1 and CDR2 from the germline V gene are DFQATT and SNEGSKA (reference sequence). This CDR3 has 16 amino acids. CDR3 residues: CSARTSGGTPWREQYF. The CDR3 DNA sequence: TGCAGTGCTAGAACTAGCGGGGGAACACCTTGGAGGGAGCAGTACTTC.

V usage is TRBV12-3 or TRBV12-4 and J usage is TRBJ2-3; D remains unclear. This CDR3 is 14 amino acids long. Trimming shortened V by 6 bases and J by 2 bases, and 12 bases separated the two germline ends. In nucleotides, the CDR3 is TGTGCCAGCAGACCCAAGATCTACACAGATACGCAGTATTTT. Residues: CASRPKIYTDTQYF.